One and the same sample provided the 14 T cell receptor beta chains below, sequenced in a study of T cells in Graves' hyperthyroidism and ophthalmopathy. TCR beta CDR3 regions were amplified from RNA. TCR CDR3 regions were first amplified by RT-PCR with HTBI primers. MiXCR, run by TCRdb on the multiplex PCR reads, gives a single entry per CDR3 protein. Here the sample spans about 500,000 distinct CDR3 sequences, about 15% being singletons. The sequencing sample was made of blood. These receptors all stem from a woman in her late teens or twenties with Graves' ophthalmopathy.

As for this clonotype: At one end, the junction sequence differs from germline, possibly due to a read error. The chain uses TRBV13 and TRBJ2-3, with TRBD2 matching over 9 bases. CDR1 is PRHDT and CDR2 is FYEKMQ in the germline V gene (reference sequence). The CDR3 runs to 17 residues. The chain's CDR3 is CASSQDASGTSTDTQYF. CDR3 sequence (DNA): TGCGCCAGCAGCCAAGATGCTAGCGGGACGAGCACAGATACGCAGTATTTT.

This sequence joins TRBV11-2 and TRBJ2-2, with 8 bases aligning to TRBD2. V lost 2 bases to trimming and J lost 5 bases; unmatched junction nucleotides: 10. This CDR3 has 17 amino acids. From germline, CDR1 is SGHAT and CDR2 FQNNGV. The CDR3 region has the DNA TGTGCCAGCAGCTTAAACGGGCTAGCGGGCCTAACCGGGGAGCTGTTTTTT. This gives the protein CASSLNGLAGLTGELFF.

The chain combines TRBV19 with TRBJ1-1; TRBD1 agrees at 7 bases. Unmatched junction bases numbered 11, after V lost 11 bases and J lost 5 bases. The CDR3 contains 13 residues. The germline gives CDR1 LNHDA, CDR2 SQIVND (reference sequence). CDR3 sequence (DNA): TGTGCCCGAGAGGGGGCGCAGGGAACTGAAGCTTTCTTT. This sequence encodes CAREGAQGTEAFF.

This clonotype came up many times. The chain has TRBV12-3 or TRBV12-4 and TRBJ1-2; 10 bases match TRBD1. The CDR3 length is 14 residues. V dropped 7 bases and J dropped 6; count of bases not matched to a gene: 8. The CDR3 DNA reads as TGTGCCAGCAACTTATCGGGACAGGGGAATGGCTACACCTTC. Translation: CASNLSGQGNGYTF.

This clonotype was counted many times. The DNA for the CDR3 is TGTGCCAGCAGCCGGGACAGGGGTTCAGATACGCAGTATTTT. This translates into CASSRDRGSDTQYF. This chain connects TRBV28 to TRBJ2-3, with 10 bases aligning to TRBD1. V shed 6 bases, J shed 4 bases, and the junction held 4 bases outside the gene matches. The CDR3 has 14 residues. CDR1 and CDR2 from the germline V gene are MDHEN and SYDVKM. The full variable domain, completed using reference TRBV28 and TRBJ2-3, is DVKVTQSSRYLVKRTGEKVFLECVQDMDHENMFWYRQDPGLGLRLIYFSYDVKMKEKGDIPEGYSVSREKKERFSLILESASTNQTSMYLCASSRDRGSDTQYFGPGTRLTVL.

The J gene is TRBJ2-2, the V gene TRBV7-2, with D perhaps matching TRBD1 (6 bases). The V gene's germline CDR1 is SGHTA and CDR2 FQGNSA. The CDR3 spans 15 residues. Trimming pared 5 bases from V and 5 bases from J, leaving 15 bases between. The CDR3 sequence: CASSQTGYRTGELFF. The CDR3 DNA is TGTGCCAGCAGCCAAACAGGGTATCGAACCGGGGAGCTGTTTTTT.

In its sample, this clonotype was seen a few times. The genes are TRBV6-2 or TRBV6-3 and TRBJ1-2, with D possibly TRBD1 on 6 matching bases. Germline CDR1 MNHEY, CDR2 SVGEGT. V lost 1 base, J lost 2 bases, and 14 bases lay in between. This CDR3 has 16 amino acids. CDR3 DNA sequence: TGTGCCAGCAGTTACTTACGACAGGCGAGAAACTATGGCTACACCTTC. As protein: CASSYLRQARNYGYTF.

This clonotype was detected ten times or more. An end of the junction does not agree with germline; a read error may underlie this. The rearrangement uses TRBV7-7 and TRBJ2-3, with D tentatively TRBD1 (5 bases). The CDR3 has 14 amino acids. Germline lookup yields CDR1 SSHAT and CDR2 FNYEAQ (reference sequence). CDR3 sequence (DNA): TGCGCCAGCAGCTTGGGGCAGCGCACAGATACGCAGTATTTT. Amino acids: CASSLGQRTDTQYF.

The chain links TRBV6-2 or TRBV6-3 to TRBJ1-1; D remains ambiguous. This CDR3 is built from 13 residues. Germline V lookup: CDR1 MNHEY, CDR2 SVGEGT. Trimming left V 4 bases short and J 1 base short, with 7 bases between. The CDR3 loop is CASSSEKNTEAFF. As DNA, the CDR3 is TGTGCCAGCAGTTCGGAGAAGAACACTGAAGCTTTCTTT.

This clonotype was counted between two and nine times. The chain links TRBV29-1 to TRBJ1-2; D unclear. Trimming removed 2 bases from V and 2 bases from J, with 21 bases in between. Germline lookup yields CDR1 SQVTM and CDR2 ANQGSEA. This CDR3 has 17 residues. Here the CDR3 reads CSVESLKMATPNYGYTF. The CDR3 DNA reads TGCAGCGTTGAATCCCTAAAGATGGCGACTCCGAACTATGGCTACACCTTC.

V usage is TRBV28 and J usage is TRBJ2-7; TRBD1 might be the D (5 bases). The CDR3 runs 13 residues. Trimming took 4 bases from V and 4 from J, leaving 11 bases between them. Germline V CDR1 and CDR2: MDHEN, SYDVKM. The CDR3 spells CASSSRAPYEQYF. The CDR3 DNA reads TGTGCCAGCAGTTCCAGGGCTCCGTACGAGCAGTACTTC. Looking up the rest from reference TRBV28 and TRBJ2-7 gives the full variable domain: DVKVTQSSRYLVKRTGEKVFLECVQDMDHENMFWYRQDPGLGLRLIYFSYDVKMKEKGDIPEGYSVSREKKERFSLILESASTNQTSMYLCASSSRAPYEQYFGPGTRLTVT.

Concerning this clonotype itself: It may be a read error: a sequence one base away is much more abundant. V gene TRBV28 combines with J gene TRBJ2-1; D may be TRBD1 or TRBD2 (6 bases each). Germline V gene sequence: CDR1 MDHEN, CDR2 SYDVKM. The CDR3 is 12 residues long. V was cut by 3 bases and J by 9 bases, with 9 bases left in between. CDR3 nucleotides: TGTGCCAGCAGTTTGCCGGGGGCTGAGCAGTTCTTC. Protein product: CASSLPGAEQFF.

The chain combines TRBV10-3 with TRBJ2-1; D not certain. Trimming shortened V by 2 bases and J by 5 bases, and 7 bases separated the two germline ends. Germline-derived CDR1 and CDR2 are ENHRY and SYGVKD. The CDR3 is 13 amino acids. The CDR3 nucleotides read TGTGCCATCAGTGAGATCCAGGACAATGAGCAGTTCTTC. Its protein is CAISEIQDNEQFF.

This clonotype was counted a few times. The genes are TRBV28 and TRBJ2-1, with TRBD1 identical over 7 bases. The V and J ends lost 2 bases and 0 bases, in that order; junction bases with no gene match: 7. CDR1 and CDR2 (germline): MDHEN, SYDVKM. The CDR3 has 17 residues. The CDR3 sequence is CASSLLGQVSSYNEQFF. The CDR3 nucleotides are TGTGCCAGCAGTTTACTCGGACAGGTGAGCTCCTACAATGAGCAGTTCTTC.